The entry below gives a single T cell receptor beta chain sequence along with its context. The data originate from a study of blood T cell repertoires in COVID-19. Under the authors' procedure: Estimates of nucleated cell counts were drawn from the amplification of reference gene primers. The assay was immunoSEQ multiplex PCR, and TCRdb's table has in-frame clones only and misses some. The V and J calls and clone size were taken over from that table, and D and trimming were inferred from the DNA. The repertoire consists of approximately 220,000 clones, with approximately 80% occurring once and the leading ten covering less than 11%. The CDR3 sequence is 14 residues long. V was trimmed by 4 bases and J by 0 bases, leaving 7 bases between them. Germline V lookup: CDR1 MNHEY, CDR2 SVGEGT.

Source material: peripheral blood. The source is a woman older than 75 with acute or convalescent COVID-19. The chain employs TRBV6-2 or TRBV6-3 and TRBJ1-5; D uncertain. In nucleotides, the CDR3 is TGTGCCAGCAGTTCGGGTCCTAGCAATCAGCCCCAGCATTTT. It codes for CASSSGPSNQPQHF.